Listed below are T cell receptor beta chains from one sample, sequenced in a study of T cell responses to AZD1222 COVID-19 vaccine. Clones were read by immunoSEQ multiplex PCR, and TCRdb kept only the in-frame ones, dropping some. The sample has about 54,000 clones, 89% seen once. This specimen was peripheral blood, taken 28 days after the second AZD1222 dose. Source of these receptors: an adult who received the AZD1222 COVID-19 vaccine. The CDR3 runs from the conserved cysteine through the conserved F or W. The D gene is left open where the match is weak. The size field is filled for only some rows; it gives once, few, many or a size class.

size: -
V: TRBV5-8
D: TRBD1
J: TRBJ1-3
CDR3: CASSRWIGTGDGNTIYF
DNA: TGTGCCAGCAGCCGTTGGATAGGGACAGGGGACGGAAACACCATATATTTT

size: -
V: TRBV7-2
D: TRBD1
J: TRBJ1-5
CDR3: CASSPGDRVGASNQPQHF
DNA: TGTGCCAGCAGCCCAGGGGACAGGGTTGGCGCTAGCAATCAGCCCCAGCATTTT

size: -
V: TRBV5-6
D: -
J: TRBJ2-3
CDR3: CASRVFTGTQSTDTQYF
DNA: TGTGCCAGCCGAGTTTTCACCGGGACCCAGAGCACAGATACGCAGTATTTT

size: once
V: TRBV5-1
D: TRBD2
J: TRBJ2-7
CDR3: CASSLASGLEQYF
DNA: TGCGCCAGCAGCTTGGCTAGCGGTCTCGAGCAGTACTTC

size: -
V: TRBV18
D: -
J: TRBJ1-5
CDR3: CASSPEGVGQPQHF
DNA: TGTGCCAGCTCACCAGAAGGGGTCGGCCAGCCCCAGCATTTT

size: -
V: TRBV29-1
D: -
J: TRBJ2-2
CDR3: CSVEAADTGELFF
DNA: TGCAGCGTTGAGGCAGCTGACACCGGGGAGCTGTTTTTT

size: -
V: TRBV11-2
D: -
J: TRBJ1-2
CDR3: CASRRILSGYTF
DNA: TGTGCCAGCCGGAGGATTCTCAGTGGCTACACCTTC

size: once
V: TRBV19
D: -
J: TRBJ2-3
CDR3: CASQSRARDTQYF
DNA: TGTGCCAGTCAAAGTAGGGCTAGGGATACGCAGTATTTT

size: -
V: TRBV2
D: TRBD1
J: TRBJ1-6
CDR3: CASGEGQGSSPLHF
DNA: TGTGCCAGCGGGGAGGGACAGGGAAGTTCACCCCTCCACTTT

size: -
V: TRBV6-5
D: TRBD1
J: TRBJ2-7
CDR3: CASDTGQGNYEQYF
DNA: TGTGCCAGCGATACGGGACAGGGAAACTACGAGCAGTACTTC

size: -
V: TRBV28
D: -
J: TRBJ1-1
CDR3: CASSSGWRNQAFF
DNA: TGTGCCAGCAGTTCGGGGTGGAGGAATCAAGCTTTCTTT

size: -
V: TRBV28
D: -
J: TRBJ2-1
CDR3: CASRAPGPNEQFF
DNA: TGTGCCAGCAGGGCGCCGGGTCCCAATGAGCAGTTCTTC

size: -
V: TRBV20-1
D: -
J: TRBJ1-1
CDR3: CSAPGGTEAFF
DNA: TGCAGTGCCCCCGGGGGCACTGAAGCTTTCTTT

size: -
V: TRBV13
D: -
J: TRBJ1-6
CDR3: CASSGGGYNSPLHF
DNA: TGTGCCAGCTCGGGCGGGGGTTATAATTCACCCCTCCACTTT

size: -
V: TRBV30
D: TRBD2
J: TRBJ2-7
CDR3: CAWSRVAGGYYEQYF
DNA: TGTGCCTGGAGTAGAGTAGCGGGAGGGTACTACGAGCAGTACTTC

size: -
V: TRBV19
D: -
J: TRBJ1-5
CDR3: CASSMPGGRGPGNQPQHF
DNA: TGTGCCAGTAGTATGCCAGGAGGGAGAGGGCCCGGCAATCAGCCCCAGCATTTT

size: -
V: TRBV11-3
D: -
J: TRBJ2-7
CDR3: CASRSHHEVYEQYF
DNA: TGTGCCAGCCGCAGTCATCATGAGGTCTACGAGCAGTACTTC

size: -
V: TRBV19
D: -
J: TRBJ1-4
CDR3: CASSMWGQAEKLFF
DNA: TGTGCCAGTAGTATGTGGGGCCAGGCTGAAAAACTGTTTTTT

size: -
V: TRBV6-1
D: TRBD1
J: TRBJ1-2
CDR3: CASSEGTGGFYGYTF
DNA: TGTGCCAGCAGTGAAGGGACAGGGGGCTTCTATGGCTACACCTTC

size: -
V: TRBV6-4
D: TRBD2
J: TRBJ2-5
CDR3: CASSEGSLAGVETQYF
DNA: TGTGCCAGCAGTGAGGGGTCGCTAGCGGGAGTGGAGACCCAGTACTTC

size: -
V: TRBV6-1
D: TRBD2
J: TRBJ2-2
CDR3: CASSDSSGRSNTGELFF
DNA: TGTGCCAGCAGTGATTCTAGCGGGAGGTCGAACACCGGGGAGCTGTTTTTT

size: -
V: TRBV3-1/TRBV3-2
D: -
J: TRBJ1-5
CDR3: CASSQDMGNQPQHF
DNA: TGTGCCAGCAGCCAAGATATGGGTAATCAGCCCCAGCATTTT

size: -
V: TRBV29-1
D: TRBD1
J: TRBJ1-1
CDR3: CSVGPAGGTTEAFF
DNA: TGCAGCGTTGGGCCGGCAGGGGGCACGACTGAAGCTTTCTTT

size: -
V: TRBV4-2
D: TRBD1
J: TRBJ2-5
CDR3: CASSQGQGDGTQYF
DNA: TGTGCCAGCAGCCAAGGACAGGGTGACGGGACCCAGTACTTC

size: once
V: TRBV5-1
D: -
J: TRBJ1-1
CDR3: CASSPRSQGIVTEAFF
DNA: TGCGCCAGCAGCCCCCGGTCGCAGGGTATTGTCACTGAAGCTTTCTTT

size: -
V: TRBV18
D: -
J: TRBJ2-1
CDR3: CASSRRDLRNEQFF
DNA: TGTGCCAGCTCACGCCGGGACCTTAGGAATGAGCAGTTCTTC

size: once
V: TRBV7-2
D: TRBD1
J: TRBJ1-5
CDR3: CASSLGGTGGALNQPQHF
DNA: TGTGCCAGCAGCTTAGGAGGGACAGGGGGCGCGTTAAATCAGCCCCAGCATTTT